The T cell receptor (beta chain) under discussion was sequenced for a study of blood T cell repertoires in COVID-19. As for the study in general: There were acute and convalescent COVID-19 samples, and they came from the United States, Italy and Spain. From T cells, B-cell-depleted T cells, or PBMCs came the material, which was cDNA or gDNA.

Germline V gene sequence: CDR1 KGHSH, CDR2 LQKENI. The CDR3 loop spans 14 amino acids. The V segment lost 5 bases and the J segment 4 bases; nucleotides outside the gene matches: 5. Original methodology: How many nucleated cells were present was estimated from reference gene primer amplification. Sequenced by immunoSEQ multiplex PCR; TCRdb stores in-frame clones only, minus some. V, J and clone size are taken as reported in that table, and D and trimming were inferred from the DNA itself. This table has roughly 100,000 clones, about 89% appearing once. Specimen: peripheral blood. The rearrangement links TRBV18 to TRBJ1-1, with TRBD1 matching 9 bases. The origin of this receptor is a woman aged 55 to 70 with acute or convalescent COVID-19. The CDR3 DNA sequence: TGTGCCAGCTCATCAGGACAGGGGAGCACTGAAGCTTTCTTT. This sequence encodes CASSSGQGSTEAFF. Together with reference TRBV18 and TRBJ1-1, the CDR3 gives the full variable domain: NAGVMQNPRHLVRRRGQEARLRCSPMKGHSHVYWYRQLPEEGLKFMVYLQKENIIDESGMPKERFSAEFPKEGPSILRIQQVVRGDSAAYFCASSSGQGSTEAFFGQGTRLTVV.